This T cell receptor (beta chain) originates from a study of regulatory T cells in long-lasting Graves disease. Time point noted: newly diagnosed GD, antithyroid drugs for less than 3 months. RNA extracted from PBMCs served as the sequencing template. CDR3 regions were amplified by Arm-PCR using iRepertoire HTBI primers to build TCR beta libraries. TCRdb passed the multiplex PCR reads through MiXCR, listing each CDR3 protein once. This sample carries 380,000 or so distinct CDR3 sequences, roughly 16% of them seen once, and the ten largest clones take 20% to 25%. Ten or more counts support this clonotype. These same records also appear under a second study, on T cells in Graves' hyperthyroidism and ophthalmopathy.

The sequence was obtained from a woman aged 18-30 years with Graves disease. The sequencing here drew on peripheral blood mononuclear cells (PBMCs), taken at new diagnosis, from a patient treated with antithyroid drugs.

The CDR3: CASSLEGTVQETQYF. As DNA, the CDR3 is TGCGCCAGCAGCTTGGAGGGGACGGTCCAAGAGACCCAGTACTTC. This chain links TRBV5-1 with TRBJ2-5, with D perhaps assigned TRBD1 or TRBD2 (5 bases each). The CDR3 sequence is 15 residues long. Trimming cost V 0 bases and J 1 base, with 10 bases left between them. Germline assignment: CDR1 SGHRS and CDR2 YFSETQ.